Below are 9 T cell receptor beta chains sequenced from a single sample in a study of blood T cell repertoires in COVID-19. Sequencing used immunoSEQ multiplex PCR; TCRdb keeps in-frame clones, though not all of them. The sample holds more than 25,000 clones, about 90% seen once. Input material: peripheral blood. The receptor source for this set is a man between 65 and 85 years old with active or convalescent COVID-19.

This clone has a single count. The J gene is TRBJ2-7, the V gene TRBV6-5, with TRBD1 matching 8 bases. Per the germline V gene, CDR1 is MNHEY and CDR2 is SVGAGI. This CDR3 region has 15 residues. Trimming removed 2 bases from V and 6 bases from J; junction bases left unmatched: 9. The CDR3 DNA follows: TGTGCCAGCAGTTACATCCGGACAGGGAGAGGCGAGCAGTACTTC. Translating gives CASSYIRTGRGEQYF.

This CDR3 is CASSLVAVGTAMNTEAFF. Here the CDR3 DNA reads TGTGCCAGCAGCCTAGTAGCCGTGGGGACAGCGATGAACACTGAAGCTTTCTTT. The rearrangement uses TRBV7-2 and TRBJ1-1, with 7 nucleotides matching TRBD1. Germline CDR1 and CDR2: SGHTA and FQGNSA. With 5 bases clipped from V and 0 bases from J, the junction kept 15 bases outside the gene matches. This CDR3 spans 18 amino acids.

The V gene is TRBV7-9, the J gene TRBJ1-2; 10 bases match TRBD1. Germline lookup yields CDR1 SEHNR and CDR2 FQNEAQ (reference sequence). The length of the CDR3 is 12 residues. Trimming took 5 bases from V and 11 from J; bases not matched to a gene: 5. The CDR3 loop is CASSQDRGEYTF. The CDR3 DNA is TGTGCCAGCAGCCAGGACAGGGGGGAGTACACCTTC.

The CDR3 reads CSVAGGPSGNTIYF. The CDR3 region has the DNA TGCAGCGTTGCGGGGGGACCCTCTGGAAACACCATATATTTT. The J gene is TRBJ1-3, the V gene TRBV29-1, with a weak D call TRBD1 (5 bases). The CDR3 contains 14 residues. Trimming stripped 4 bases from V and 0 bases from J, with 10 bases between. Germline V gene data show CDR1 as SQVTM and CDR2 as ANQGSEA.

The chain uses TRBV14 and TRBJ1-1; D not resolved. Trimming removed 0 bases at V and 7 bases at J, with 9 bases between. The CDR3 covers 13 residues. Per the germline V gene, CDR1 is SGHDN and CDR2 is FVKESK. The CDR3 DNA reads TGTGCCAGCAGCCAAGATCTTGGGCTTGAAGCTTTCTTT. This translates into CASSQDLGLEAFF.

The V and J genes are TRBV7-6 and TRBJ2-3; TRBD2 matches at 8 bases. The CDR3 runs 16 residues. The trim removed 1 base at V and 4 bases at J, leaving 7 bases unmatched. Germline V lookup: CDR1 SGHVS, CDR2 FNYEAQ. CDR3 in DNA: TGTGCCAGCAGCTTAGAGGGTCCCGGGGGGGCAGATACGCAGTATTTT. It encodes CASSLEGPGGADTQYF.

This chain uses TRBV5-5 with TRBJ1-1; D is uncertain. CDR3 size: 15 residues. CDR1 and CDR2 (germline): SGHKS, YYEKEE (reference sequence). Trimming stripped 1 base from V and 1 base from J, with 11 bases between. CDR3 residues: CASSLRMGGNTEAFF. Written as DNA, the CDR3 is TGTGCCAGCAGCTTGCGTATGGGAGGGAACACTGAAGCTTTCTTT.

The V gene is TRBV19, the J gene TRBJ2-6, with 7 bases identical to TRBD1. Germline V lookup: CDR1 LNHDA, CDR2 SQIVND (reference sequence). V shed 9 bases and J 0 bases; nucleotides not matched to a gene: 5. The CDR3 spans 15 residues. CDR3: CASRDSHSGANVLTF. The CDR3 DNA reads as TGTGCCAGCCGGGACAGCCACTCTGGGGCCAACGTCCTGACTTTC.

The gene calls are TRBV19 and TRBJ2-1; D is perhaps TRBD2 (5 bases). This CDR3 is built from 14 residues. Trimming removed 1 base from V and 6 bases from J, with 10 bases in between. The germline CDR1 and CDR2 sequences are LNHDA and SQIVND (reference sequence). Here the CDR3 reads CASSIGFSGNEQFF. CDR3 sequence (DNA): TGTGCCAGTAGTATAGGGTTCAGCGGCAATGAGCAGTTCTTC.